These 21 T cell receptor beta chains came from one sample sequenced in a study of T-cell memory formation after mild COVID-19. TCRdb recomputed calls from the 5' RACE reads with MiXCR, one row per CDR3 protein. The table includes more than 75,000 distinct CDR3 sequences, around a quarter detected once. Material: PBMCs or a T cell subset sorted from them (not recorded which). The receptors derive from a man aged 18-30 years who had mild COVID-19 (a few samples of this study predate the infection). Cell type and time point are not known.

The rearrangement uses TRBV9 and TRBJ1-1; D is undetermined. V dropped 4 bases and J dropped 1 base, with 11 bases sitting between them. Germline V lookup: CDR1 SGDLS, CDR2 YYNGEE. The CDR3 covers 14 residues. CDR3 DNA: TGTGCCAGCAGCTCAGCCCTAAAGAACACTGAAGCTTTCTTT. Translation: CASSSALKNTEAFF.

This clonotype was seen only a few times. The chain has TRBV12-3 or TRBV12-4 and TRBJ2-1; no definite D call. The CDR3 totals 14 residues. Deletions cut 3 bases from V and 0 bases from J, with 6 bases between. The CDR3 sequence is CASSFGYSYNEQFF. DNA for the CDR3: TGTGCCAGCAGTTTTGGCTACTCCTACAATGAGCAGTTCTTC.

V is TRBV7-2 and J is TRBJ2-7, with 9 bases lining up with TRBD2. There are 15 residues in the CDR3. The V segment lost 1 base and the J segment 3 bases; nucleotides outside the gene matches: 4. Germline loops: CDR1 SGHTA, CDR2 FQGNSA. CDR3 region: CASSLVVSGSYEQYV. For the CDR3, the DNA is TGTGCCAGCAGCTTAGTCGTTAGCGGGAGCTACGAGCAGTACGTC.

The chain combines TRBV12-3 or TRBV12-4 with TRBJ1-1, with TRBD1 identical over 7 bases. The CDR3 extends over 11 amino acids. The trim removed 6 bases at V and 8 bases at J, leaving 3 bases unmatched. Here the CDR3 reads CASSQGQEAFF. The CDR3 DNA is TGTGCCAGCAGCCAGGGACAGGAAGCTTTCTTT.

The genes are TRBV20-1 and TRBJ2-3; D gene uncertain. Germline V gene lookup returns CDR1 DFQATT and CDR2 SNEGSKA (reference sequence). V lost 2 bases and J lost 1, with 7 bases in between. The CDR3 extends over 13 amino acids. The CDR3 spells CSARPRGTDTQYF. Here the CDR3 DNA reads TGCAGTGCTAGACCCCGGGGCACAGATACGCAGTATTTT.

The chain employs TRBV12-3 or TRBV12-4 and TRBJ2-3; D call uncertain. This CDR3 is 17 amino acids long. V dropped 3 bases and J dropped 0 bases, with 16 bases sitting between them. DNA of the CDR3: TGTGCCAGCAGTTTGAATTTCCTTGGCGAGAGCACAGATACGCAGTATTTT. Protein sequence: CASSLNFLGESTDTQYF.

The gene calls are TRBV2 and TRBJ1-2; the D is unclear. V lost 4 bases, J lost 6 bases, and 12 bases lay in between. Per germline, CDR1 SNHLY and CDR2 FYNNEI. This CDR3 is built from 13 residues. This CDR3 is CASSVTELDGYTF. Written as DNA, the CDR3 is TGTGCCAGCAGTGTAACGGAACTAGATGGCTACACCTTC.

The chain employs TRBV6-4 and TRBJ2-1; TRBD2 aligns across 7 bases. Germline trimming cut 3 bases from V and 6 bases from J; bases unmatched to any gene: 8. CDR1 is MRHNA, CDR2 SNTAGT, per germline. The CDR3 sequence is 15 residues long. CDR3 DNA: TGTGCCAGCAGTGAATTGGGCGGGGGTGTCAATGAGCAGTTCTTC. It specifies CASSELGGGVNEQFF.

The rearrangement uses TRBV11-2 and TRBJ1-6, with D tentatively TRBD1 (6 bases). The germline V gene encodes CDR1 SGHAT and CDR2 FQNNGV. V lost 4 bases and J lost 1, with 11 bases in between. The CDR3 runs to 16 residues. CDR3 in amino acids: CASSWKGGSYNSPLHF. The CDR3 nucleotides are TGTGCCAGCAGCTGGAAAGGGGGATCCTATAATTCACCCCTCCACTTT.

This clonotype has a handful of counts. The chain carries TRBV4-3 and TRBJ1-5, with D uncertain. CDR3 length equals 16 residues. CDR1 and CDR2 (germline): LGHNA, YSLEER. Trimming left V 1 base short and J 0 bases short, with 10 bases between. CDR3 in amino acids: CASSQGPDPSNQPQHF. CDR3 sequence (DNA): TGCGCCAGCAGCCAAGGACCGGACCCTAGCAATCAGCCCCAGCATTTT.

The chain combines TRBV4-1 with TRBJ2-7; 8 bases align to TRBD1. V gave up 5 bases and J gave up 3 bases; unmatched junction bases: 6. CDR3 length equals 14 residues. Germline V gene sequence: CDR1 MGHRA, CDR2 YSYEKL. In nucleotides, the CDR3 is TGCGCCAGCAGCGCGGGACAGGTAGACTACGAGCAGTACGTC. It encodes CASSAGQVDYEQYV.

This clonotype was observed a few times. In DNA form, the CDR3 reads TGTGCCAGCGGAGACCCGGGTCTGTACGAGCAGTACGTC. Protein product: CASGDPGLYEQYV. The J gene is TRBJ2-7, the V gene TRBV28; D remains unclear. There are 13 residues in the CDR3. The V gene lost 8 bases and the J gene lost 4 bases, with 15 bases spanning the gap. Germline loops: CDR1 MDHEN, CDR2 SYDVKM.

This chain joins TRBV30 and TRBJ2-6; a weak D match, TRBD2 (6 bases). The CDR3 extends over 15 amino acids. Trimming shortened V by 0 bases and J by 0 bases, and 6 bases separated the two germline ends. Germline V lookup: CDR1 GTSNPN, CDR2 SVGIG (reference sequence). CDR3 region: CAWSVGGSGANVLTF. The CDR3 DNA follows: TGTGCCTGGAGTGTGGGGGGCTCTGGGGCCAACGTCCTGACTTTC.

This clonotype was detected a few times. The V gene is TRBV5-1, the J gene TRBJ2-7; the D gene could be TRBD1 or TRBD2 (5 bases each). CDR1 SGHRS and CDR2 YFSETQ come from the germline V gene. This CDR3 spans 15 amino acids. V was shortened by 1 base and J by 4 bases, with 15 bases between the two germline ends. CDR3 protein: CASSLTGAGTYEQYF. CDR3 DNA sequence: TGCGCCAGCAGCTTGACCGGGGCAGGCACTTACGAGCAGTACTTC. The entire variable domain, with the rest obtained from reference TRBV5-1 and TRBJ2-7, is as follows: KAGVTQTPRYLIKTRGQQVTLSCSPISGHRSVSWYQQTPGQGLQFLFEYFSETQRNKGNFPGRFSGRQFSNSRSEMNVSTLELGDSALYLCASSLTGAGTYEQYFGPGTRLTVT.

This clonotype was seen more than once but under ten times. The DNA for the CDR3 is TGTGCCAGCAGTCCGTCGACCCCTCTCACAGATACGCAGTATTTT. Its protein product is CASSPSTPLTDTQYF. The rearrangement joins TRBV12-3 or TRBV12-4 to TRBJ2-3; the D is unclear. Trimming left V 5 bases short and J 2 bases short, with 14 bases between. The CDR3 length is 15 residues.

This clonotype has only a few counts. The chain carries TRBV20-1 and TRBJ2-7; 12 nucleotides align to TRBD1. Germline V gene data show CDR1 as DFQATT and CDR2 as SNEGSKA (reference sequence). J gave up 1 base and V 3 bases, and 4 bases lay outside the gene matches. The CDR3 covers 15 residues. The DNA of the CDR3 is TGCAGTGCTAGGAGGGGACAGGGGGCATCCTACGAGCAGTACGTC. Its protein is CSARRGQGASYEQYV.

The chain uses TRBV12-3 or TRBV12-4 and TRBJ1-2; 7 nucleotides line up with TRBD1. The CDR3 covers 16 residues. V trimming: 4 bases; J trimming: 2 bases; junction bases outside the gene matches: 10. The CDR3 here is CASSSFLDRFNYGYTF. The DNA for the CDR3 is TGTGCCAGCAGTTCGTTCTTGGACAGGTTCAACTATGGCTACACCTTC.

The chain is built from TRBV12-3 or TRBV12-4 and TRBJ2-3, with 8 bases identical to TRBD2. CDR3 size: 16 residues. Trimming cost V 6 bases and J 2 bases; bases outside gene matches: 10. CDR3 in amino acids: CASRPSQRGTTDTQYF. The CDR3 coding sequence is TGTGCCAGCAGGCCCAGCCAGCGGGGGACCACAGATACGCAGTATTTT.

DNA of the CDR3: TGTGCCAGCAGCCAAGATTTATGGGGCTTGAACACTGAAGCTTTCTTT. Translating it yields CASSQDLWGLNTEAFF. This sequence joins TRBV14 and TRBJ1-1; D may be TRBD1 (5 bases). The V gene's germline CDR1 is SGHDN and CDR2 FVKESK. CDR3 size: 16 residues. V was cut by 0 bases and J by 0 bases, with 11 bases left in between.

The gene calls are TRBV11-2 and TRBJ2-3; no clear D gene. Germline assignment: CDR1 SGHAT and CDR2 FQNNGV. Trimming stripped 6 bases from V and 4 bases from J, with 11 bases between. The CDR3 is 13 residues long. The CDR3 nucleotides are TGTGCCAGCAGGTACCTCAGCCCAGATACGCAGTATTTT. Residues: CASRYLSPDTQYF. The whole variable domain, remainder taken from reference TRBV11-2 and TRBJ2-3, is EAGVAQSPRYKIIEKRQSVAFWCNPISGHATLYWYQQILGQGPKLLIQFQNNGVVDDSQLPKDRFSAERLKGVDSTLKIQPAKLEDSAVYLCASRYLSPDTQYFGPGTRLTVL.

This clonotype showed up just a few times. The chain carries TRBV6-6 and TRBJ2-2; 8 bases line up with TRBD1. V was clipped by 8 bases and J by 10 bases; unmatched bases: 15. Germline CDR1 and CDR2: MNHNY and SVGAGI (reference sequence). There are 15 residues in the CDR3. CDR3 residues: CASGGQVEAHVELFF. CDR3 DNA sequence: TGTGCCAGCGGGGGACAGGTAGAGGCCCACGTGGAGCTGTTTTTT.